Sequencing of this TCR beta chain was carried out in a study of shared clonotypes between healthy human individuals. Sequenced by immunoSEQ multiplex PCR; TCRdb stores in-frame clones only, minus some. The repertoire holds hundreds of thousands of clones, with 92% as singletons. V lost 3 bases, J lost 8 bases, and 14 bases lay in between. This CDR3 is 14 amino acids long. The germline V gene encodes CDR1 SEHNR and CDR2 FQNEAQ (reference sequence). The study, taken as a whole, reports: Non-shared clonotypes displayed generation probabilities falling below those of clonotypes present in all four donors.

Naive CD8 cells were CD45RO-negative, positively selected for CCR7, excluding terminally differentiated effector memory CD45RA+ cells. This clone was detected only once. Antigen: not known. This sequence joins TRBV7-9 and TRBJ2-1; the D gene could be TRBD1 or TRBD2 (5 bases each). The sample consisted of naive CD8+ T cells sorted from blood. The receptor was isolated from a man aged 25 to 40 in good health. The CDR3 DNA reads TGTGCCAGCAGCTTCACAGGAGGTATAGATGAGCAGTTCTTC. Translated: CASSFTGGIDEQFF.